This is a list of T cell receptor beta chains from one sample in a study of cytomegalovirus exposure and HLA in healthy donors. Clones were read by immunoSEQ multiplex PCR, and TCRdb kept only the in-frame ones, dropping some. The sample has about 150,000 clones, around 80% seen once. Sequencing used PBMCs. The receptor source for this set is a boy between 2 and 10 years old in good health and CMV-seronegative. CDR3s include the opening cysteine and the closing phenylalanine or tryptophan. Each record gives: V gene, clone size, D gene, J gene, CDR3 protein, CDR3 DNA. D genes are given only for firm matches. Size is omitted from some rows. Given values are once, few, many or a class for expanded clones.

>TRBV7-2|.|TRBD2|TRBJ2-2
CASSSGTSGFYTGELFF
TGTGCCAGCAGCTCTGGGACTAGCGGGTTCTACACCGGGGAGCTGTTTTTT
>TRBV18|.|.|TRBJ2-7
CASSPMTVYEQYF
TGTGCCAGCTCACCAATGACAGTCTACGAGCAGTACTTC
>TRBV7-6|.|.|TRBJ2-5
CASSPKGTLWETQYF
TGTGCCAGCAGCCCTAAAGGGACATTGTGGGAGACCCAGTACTTC
>TRBV19|.|.|TRBJ1-5
CASSIGLGNQSQHF
TGTGCCAGTAGTATAGGCCTCGGGAATCAGTCCCAGCATTTT
>TRBV6-1|.|.|TRBJ1-3
CALLEGGGNTIYF
TGTGCGCTCCTTGAGGGAGGGGGAAACACCATATATTTT
>TRBV6-6|.|TRBD1|TRBJ1-2
CASSRQGEGYTF
TGTGCCAGCAGTCGACAGGGGGAAGGCTACACCTTC
>TRBV7-9|.|.|TRBJ2-1
CASSFRGSYNEQFF
TGTGCCAGCAGCTTTAGGGGTTCCTACAATGAGCAGTTCTTC
>TRBV6-1|.|.|TRBJ2-6
CASSDREAGANVLTF
TGTGCCAGCAGTGACAGGGAGGCTGGGGCCAACGTCCTGACTTTC
>TRBV9|.|.|TRBJ2-5
CASSQGETQYF
TGTGCCAGCAGCCAGGGGGAGACCCAGTACTTC
>TRBV9|.|.|TRBJ2-2
CASSAYQGIVETGELFF
TGTGCCAGCAGCGCCTACCAGGGGATCGTTGAAACCGGGGAGCTGTTTTTT
>TRBV4-3|.|TRBD2|TRBJ2-2
CASSHDLPGAGRTGELFF
TGCGCCAGCAGCCACGACTTACCGGGAGCGGGACGAACCGGGGAGCTGTTTTTT
>TRBV11-2|.|TRBD1|TRBJ1-2
CASSLRRPQDREANYGYTF
TGTGCCAGCAGCTTACGCCGACCTCAGGACAGGGAAGCTAACTATGGCTACACCTTC
>TRBV7-2|.|.|TRBJ2-7
CASSPNPYEQYF
TGTGCCAGCAGCCCAAATCCCTACGAGCAGTACTTC
>TRBV9|.|.|TRBJ1-3
CASSARTDISGNTIYF
TGTGCCAGCAGCGCCAGGACAGACATCTCTGGAAACACCATATATTTT
>TRBV11-1|.|.|TRBJ2-3
CASSLSYGTDTQYF
TGTGCCAGCAGCTTGAGCTACGGCACAGATACGCAGTATTTT
>TRBV28|few|.|TRBJ2-5
CAGGRGIQETQYF
TGTGCAGGGGGTCGAGGGATTCAAGAGACCCAGTACTTC
>TRBV11-3|.|.|TRBJ2-2
CASSFGGLGGELFF
TGTGCCAGCAGCTTTGGAGGGCTGGGCGGGGAGCTGTTTTTT
>TRBV19|.|.|TRBJ1-5
CASSKQVNQPQHF
TGTGCCAGTAGTAAACAGGTTAATCAGCCCCAGCATTTT
>TRBV6-5|.|TRBD1|TRBJ1-1
CASTRDRVTEASF
TGTGCCAGCACCAGGGACAGGGTAACTGAAGCTTCCTTT
>TRBV19|.|TRBD1|TRBJ1-5
CASHVWGQGFQPQHF
TGTGCCAGTCATGTATGGGGACAGGGTTTCCAGCCCCAGCATTTT
>TRBV5-5|.|TRBD1|TRBJ2-7
CASSSDRGLYEQYF
TGTGCCAGCAGCTCGGACAGGGGGCTTTACGAGCAGTACTTC
>TRBV7-6|.|.|TRBJ1-2
CASSAGPIEGSYGYTF
TGTGCCAGCAGCGCGGGACCCATAGAGGGAAGCTATGGCTACACCTTC
>TRBV6-4|.|TRBD2|TRBJ2-2
CASRLAGVTGELFF
TGTGCCAGCCGACTAGCGGGAGTGACCGGGGAGCTGTTTTTT
>TRBV5-1|.|TRBD1|TRBJ2-7
CASSLGTGGMYEQYF
TGCGCCAGCAGCTTGGGGACAGGGGGCATGTACGAGCAGTACTTC
>TRBV29-1|.|.|TRBJ2-3
CSVKQGSSTDTQYF
TGCAGCGTCAAACAGGGTTCCAGCACAGATACGCAGTATTTT
>TRBV19|.|.|TRBJ2-7
CASSIRSRQDEQYF
TGTGCCAGTAGTATCCGTTCACGACAGGACGAGCAGTACTTC